The sequence of this T cell receptor (beta chain) was determined in a study of blood T cell repertoires in COVID-19. Germline assignment: CDR1 MNHNY and CDR2 SVGAGI (reference sequence). The V end lost 6 bases, the J end lost 2 bases, and 10 bases lay between the germline ends. The CDR3 spans 14 residues. TCRdb keeps only in-frame clones here, not all; method: immunoSEQ multiplex PCR. This table has 52,000 or so clones, less than 90% appearing once. V usage is TRBV6-6 and J usage is TRBJ2-2; possible D gene TRBD1, 6 bases. The sample taken for sequencing was peripheral blood. This receptor was obtained from a man over 45 with acute or convalescent COVID-19. This CDR3 reads CASRSGQNTGELFF. The DNA for the CDR3 is TGTGCCAGCAGATCGGGACAAAACACCGGGGAGCTGTTTTTT.